This T cell receptor (beta chain) stems from a study of blood T cell repertoires in COVID-19. CDR1 SGHVS and CDR2 FQNEAQ come from the germline V gene. The trim removed 3 bases at V and 2 bases at J, leaving 6 bases unmatched. This CDR3 comprises 16 residues. The repertoire was sequenced with immunoSEQ multiplex PCR; TCRdb's copy has only in-frame clones and lacks some. Of approximately 260,000 clones in the sample, approximately 78% are singletons; the top ten hold 12%. The genes are TRBV7-8 and TRBJ1-1; 10 positions match TRBD1. The sample taken for sequencing was peripheral blood. The sequence was obtained from an older woman with active or convalescent COVID-19. The DNA for the CDR3 is TGTGCCAGCAGCTTCCGGACAGGGGGACCCAACACTGAAGCTTTCTTT. Encoded protein: CASSFRTGGPNTEAFF.